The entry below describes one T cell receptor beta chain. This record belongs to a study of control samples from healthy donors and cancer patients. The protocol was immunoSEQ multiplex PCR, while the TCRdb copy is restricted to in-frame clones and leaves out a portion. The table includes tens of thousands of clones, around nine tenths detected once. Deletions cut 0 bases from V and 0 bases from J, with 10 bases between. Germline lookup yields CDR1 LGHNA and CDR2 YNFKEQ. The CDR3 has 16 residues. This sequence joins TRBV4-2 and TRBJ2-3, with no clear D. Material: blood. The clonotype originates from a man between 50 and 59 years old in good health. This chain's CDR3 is CASSQDPGTSTDTQYF. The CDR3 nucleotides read TGTGCCAGCAGCCAAGACCCCGGCACTAGCACAGATACGCAGTATTTT.